The text below deals with one T cell receptor (beta chain). Its antigen is not identified. TCR beta CDR3 regions were amplified from RNA transcripts. The HTBI set primed first-round TCR CDR3 RT-PCR. One entry per CDR3 protein results from TCRdb running MiXCR on the multiplex PCR reads. The table records about 400,000 distinct CDR3 sequences, approximately 25% of them present only once. From germline, CDR1 is MGHDK and CDR2 SYGVNS. The V gene lost 7 bases and the J gene lost 4 bases, with 16 bases spanning the gap. This CDR3 region has 14 residues. The sample comes from a study of T cells in Graves' hyperthyroidism and ophthalmopathy. The study, taken as a whole, reports: Most thyroid clonotypes with frequency above 0.001 were detected in blood.

Patients with uncontrolled infections, other autoimmune diseases, pregnancy or lactation were excluded. The sample taken for sequencing was blood. This chain links TRBV25-1 with TRBJ1-1; D ambiguous. The TCR sequence derives from a man between 50 and 59 years old with Graves' hyperthyroidism. The CDR3 loop is CASTRTTVGTEAFF. The CDR3, as DNA: TGTGCCAGCACCCGAACGACGGTGGGCACTGAAGCTTTCTTT.